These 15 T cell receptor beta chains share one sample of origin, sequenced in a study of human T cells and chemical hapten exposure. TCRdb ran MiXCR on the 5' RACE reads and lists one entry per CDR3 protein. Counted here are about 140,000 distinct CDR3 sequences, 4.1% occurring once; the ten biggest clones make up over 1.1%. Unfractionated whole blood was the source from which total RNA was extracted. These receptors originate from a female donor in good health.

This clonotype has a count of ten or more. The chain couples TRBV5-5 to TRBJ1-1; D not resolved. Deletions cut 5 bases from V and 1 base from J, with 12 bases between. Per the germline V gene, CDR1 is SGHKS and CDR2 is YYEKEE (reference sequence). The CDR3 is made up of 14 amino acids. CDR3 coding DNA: TGTGCCAGCAGTTACACAGTCGGGAACACTGAAGCTTTCTTT. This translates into CASSYTVGNTEAFF.

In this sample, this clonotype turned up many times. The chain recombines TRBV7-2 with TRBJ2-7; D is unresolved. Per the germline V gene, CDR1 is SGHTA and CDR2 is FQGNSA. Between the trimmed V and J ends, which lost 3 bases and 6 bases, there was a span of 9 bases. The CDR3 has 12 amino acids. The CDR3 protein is CASSFRSGEQYF. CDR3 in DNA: TGTGCCAGCAGCTTTCGGTCGGGCGAGCAGTACTTC.

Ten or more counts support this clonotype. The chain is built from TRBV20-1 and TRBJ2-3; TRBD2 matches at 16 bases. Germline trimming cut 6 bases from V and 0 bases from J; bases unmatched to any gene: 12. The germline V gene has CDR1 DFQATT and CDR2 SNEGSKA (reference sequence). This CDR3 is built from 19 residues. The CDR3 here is CSAQGLAGGMETSTDTQYF. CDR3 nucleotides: TGCAGTGCCCAGGGACTAGCGGGGGGGATGGAAACTAGCACAGATACGCAGTATTTT.

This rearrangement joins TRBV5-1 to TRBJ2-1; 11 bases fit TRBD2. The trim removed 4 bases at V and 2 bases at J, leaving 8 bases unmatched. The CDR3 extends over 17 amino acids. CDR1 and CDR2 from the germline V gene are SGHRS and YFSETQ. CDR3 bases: TGCGCCAGCAGCCCCACTCGGACTAGCGGGCCCTACAATGAGCAGTTCTTC. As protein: CASSPTRTSGPYNEQFF.

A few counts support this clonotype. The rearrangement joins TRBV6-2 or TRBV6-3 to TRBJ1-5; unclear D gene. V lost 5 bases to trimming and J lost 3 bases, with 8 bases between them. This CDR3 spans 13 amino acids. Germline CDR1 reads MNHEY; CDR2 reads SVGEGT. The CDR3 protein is CASSPDLNQPQHF. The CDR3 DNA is TGTGCCAGCAGTCCGGACCTCAATCAGCCCCAGCATTTT.

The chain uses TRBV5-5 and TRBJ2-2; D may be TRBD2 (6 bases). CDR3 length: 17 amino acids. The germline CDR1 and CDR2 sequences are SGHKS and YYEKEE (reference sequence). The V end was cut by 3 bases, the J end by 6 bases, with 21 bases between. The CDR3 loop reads CASSWPPGLELAGELFF. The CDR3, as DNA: TGTGCCAGCAGCTGGCCTCCGGGACTCGAGTTGGCCGGGGAGCTGTTTTTT.

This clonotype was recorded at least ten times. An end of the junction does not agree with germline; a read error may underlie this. CDR3 in DNA: TGCAGTGCTCGGGGGGAGGGGAGACGGCCCTTT. Its translation is CSARGEGRRPF. The chain couples TRBV20-1 to TRBJ1-1; D may be TRBD1 (5 bases). This CDR3 has 11 amino acids. CDR1 is DFQATT, CDR2 SNEGSKA, per germline (reference sequence).

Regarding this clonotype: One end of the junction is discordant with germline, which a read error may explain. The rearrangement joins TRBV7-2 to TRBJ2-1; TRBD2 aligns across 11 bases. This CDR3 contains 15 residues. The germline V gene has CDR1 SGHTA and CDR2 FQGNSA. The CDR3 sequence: CASSYGTSGYTEQFF. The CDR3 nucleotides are TGTGCCAGCAGCTATGGGACTAGCGGATACACTGAGCAGTTCTTC.

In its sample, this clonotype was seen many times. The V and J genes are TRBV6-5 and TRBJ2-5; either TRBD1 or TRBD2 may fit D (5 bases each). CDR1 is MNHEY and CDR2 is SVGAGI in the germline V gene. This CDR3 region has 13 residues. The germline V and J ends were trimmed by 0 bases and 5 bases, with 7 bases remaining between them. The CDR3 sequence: CASSYSGRETQYF. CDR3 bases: TGTGCCAGCAGTTACTCGGGACGGGAGACCCAGTACTTC.

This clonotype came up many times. Here the CDR3 reads CASGTNTEAFF. In DNA form, the CDR3 reads TGTGCCAGCGGGACGAACACTGAAGCTTTCTTT. V gene TRBV2 combines with J gene TRBJ1-1; TRBD1 might be the D (5 bases). Germline-derived CDR1 and CDR2 are SNHLY and FYNNEI. V lost 8 bases, J lost 1 base, and 5 bases lay in between. The length of the CDR3 is 11 residues.

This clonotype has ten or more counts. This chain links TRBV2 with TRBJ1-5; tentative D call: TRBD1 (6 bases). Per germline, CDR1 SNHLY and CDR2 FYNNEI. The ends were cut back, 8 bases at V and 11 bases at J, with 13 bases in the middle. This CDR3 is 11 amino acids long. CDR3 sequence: CASASQGAQHF. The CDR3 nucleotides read TGTGCCAGCGCTTCACAGGGCGCCCAGCATTTT.

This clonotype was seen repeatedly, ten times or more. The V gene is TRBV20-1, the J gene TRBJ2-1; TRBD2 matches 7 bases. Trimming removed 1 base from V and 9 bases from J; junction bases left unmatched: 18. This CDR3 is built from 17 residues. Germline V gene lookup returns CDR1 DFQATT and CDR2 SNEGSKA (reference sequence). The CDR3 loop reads CSARGWSSDSPGGEQFF. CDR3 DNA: TGCAGTGCTAGAGGGTGGAGTAGCGACTCACCGGGAGGTGAGCAGTTCTTC.

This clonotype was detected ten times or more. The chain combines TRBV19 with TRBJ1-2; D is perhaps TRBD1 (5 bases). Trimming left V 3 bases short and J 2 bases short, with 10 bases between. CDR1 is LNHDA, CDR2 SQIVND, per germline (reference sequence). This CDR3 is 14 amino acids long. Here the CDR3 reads CASSIGPGNYGYTF. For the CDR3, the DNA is TGTGCCAGTAGTATTGGTCCAGGGAACTATGGCTACACCTTC.

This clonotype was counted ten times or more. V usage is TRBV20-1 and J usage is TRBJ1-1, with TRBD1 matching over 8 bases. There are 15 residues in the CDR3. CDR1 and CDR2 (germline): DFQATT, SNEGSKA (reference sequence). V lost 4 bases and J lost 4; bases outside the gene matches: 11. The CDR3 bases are TGCAGTGCTATGCAGGGGGCGCTGGCGGGCACTGAAGCTTTCTTT. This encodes CSAMQGALAGTEAFF.

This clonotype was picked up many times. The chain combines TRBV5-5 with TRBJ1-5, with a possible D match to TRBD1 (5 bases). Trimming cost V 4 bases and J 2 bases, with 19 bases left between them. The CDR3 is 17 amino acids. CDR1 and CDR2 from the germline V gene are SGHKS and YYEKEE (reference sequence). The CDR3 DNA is TGTGCCAGCAGCCCGGTTCAGGGCTCGTGGGGCAATCAGCCCCAGCATTTT. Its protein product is CASSPVQGSWGNQPQHF.